This TCR beta chain originates from a study of OX40 agonist ivuxolimab in advanced cancers. Looked up from germline, CDR1 is SGHRS and CDR2 is YFSETQ. The CDR3 loop spans 14 amino acids. V gave up 4 bases and J gave up 2 bases, with 13 bases separating them. Sequencing used immunoSEQ multiplex PCR; TCRdb keeps in-frame clones, though not all of them. The data contain fewer than 80,000 clones, 75% to 90% of them singletons. The chain links TRBV5-1 to TRBJ2-7; D may be TRBD1 (6 bases). This sequence was found in an adult with an advanced solid tumor such as melanoma, head and neck, liver or kidney cancer. Sequenced here: CD4+ or CD8+ T cells sorted from blood, sampled in a trial of the OX40 agonist ivuxolimab. CDR3 nucleotides: TGCGCCAGCAGCCCCGGGACATATACCTACGAGCAGTACTTC. It yields the protein CASSPGTYTYEQYF.